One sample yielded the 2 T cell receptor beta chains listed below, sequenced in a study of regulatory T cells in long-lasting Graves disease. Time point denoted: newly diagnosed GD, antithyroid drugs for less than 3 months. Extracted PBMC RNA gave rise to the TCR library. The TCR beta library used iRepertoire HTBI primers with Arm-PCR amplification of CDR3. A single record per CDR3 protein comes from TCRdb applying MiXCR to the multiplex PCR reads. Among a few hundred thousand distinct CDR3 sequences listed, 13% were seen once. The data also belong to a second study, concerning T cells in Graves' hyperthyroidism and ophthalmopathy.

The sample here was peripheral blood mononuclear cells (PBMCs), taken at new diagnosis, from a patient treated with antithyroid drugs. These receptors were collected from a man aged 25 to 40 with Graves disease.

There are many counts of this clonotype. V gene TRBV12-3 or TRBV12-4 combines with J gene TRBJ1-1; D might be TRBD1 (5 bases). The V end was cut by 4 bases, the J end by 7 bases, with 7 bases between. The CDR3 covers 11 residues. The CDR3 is CASSSRGEAFF. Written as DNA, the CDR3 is TGTGCCAGCAGTTCTAGGGGTGAAGCTTTCTTT.

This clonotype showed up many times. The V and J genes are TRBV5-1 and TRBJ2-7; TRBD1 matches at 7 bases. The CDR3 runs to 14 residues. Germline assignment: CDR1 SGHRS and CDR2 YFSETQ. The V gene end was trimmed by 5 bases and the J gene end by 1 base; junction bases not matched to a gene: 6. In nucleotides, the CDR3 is TGCGCCAGCAGAACACAGGGGAAGTCCTACGAGCAGTACTTC. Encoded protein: CASRTQGKSYEQYF. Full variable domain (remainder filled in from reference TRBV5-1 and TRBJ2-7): KAGVTQTPRYLIKTRGQQVTLSCSPISGHRSVSWYQQTPGQGLQFLFEYFSETQRNKGNFPGRFSGRQFSNSRSEMNVSTLELGDSALYLCASRTQGKSYEQYFGPGTRLTVT.